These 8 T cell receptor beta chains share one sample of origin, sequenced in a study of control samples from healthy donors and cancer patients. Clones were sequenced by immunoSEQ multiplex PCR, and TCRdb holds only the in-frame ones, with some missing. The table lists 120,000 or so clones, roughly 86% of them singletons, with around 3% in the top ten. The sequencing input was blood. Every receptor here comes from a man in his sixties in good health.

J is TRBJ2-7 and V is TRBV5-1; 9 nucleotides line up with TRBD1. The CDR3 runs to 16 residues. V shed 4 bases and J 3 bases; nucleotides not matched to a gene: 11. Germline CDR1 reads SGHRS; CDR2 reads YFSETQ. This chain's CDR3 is CASSPPTGTGFYEQYF. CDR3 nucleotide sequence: TGCGCCAGCAGCCCACCCACCGGGACAGGGTTCTACGAGCAGTACTTC.

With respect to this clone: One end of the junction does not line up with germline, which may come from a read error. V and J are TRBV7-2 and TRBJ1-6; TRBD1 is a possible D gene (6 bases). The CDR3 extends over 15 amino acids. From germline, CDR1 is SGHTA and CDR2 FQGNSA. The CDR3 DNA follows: TGTGCCAGCAGCTTAACCCGGACAGTACATTCCCCCCTCCACTTT. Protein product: CASSLTRTVHSPLHF.

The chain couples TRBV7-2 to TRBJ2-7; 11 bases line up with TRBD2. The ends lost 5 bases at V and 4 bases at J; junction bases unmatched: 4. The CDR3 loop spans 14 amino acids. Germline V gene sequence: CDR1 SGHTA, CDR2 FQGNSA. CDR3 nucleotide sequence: TGTGCCAGCAGCCAACTAGCGGGGGTATACGAGCAGTACTTC. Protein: CASSQLAGVYEQYF.

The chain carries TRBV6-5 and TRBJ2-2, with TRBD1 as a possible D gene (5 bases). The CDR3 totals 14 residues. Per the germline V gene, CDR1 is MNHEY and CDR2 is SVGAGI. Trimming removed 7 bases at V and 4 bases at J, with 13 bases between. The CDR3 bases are TGTGCCAGCACAAGGACACAAACCACCGGGGAGCTGTTTTTT. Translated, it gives CASTRTQTTGELFF.

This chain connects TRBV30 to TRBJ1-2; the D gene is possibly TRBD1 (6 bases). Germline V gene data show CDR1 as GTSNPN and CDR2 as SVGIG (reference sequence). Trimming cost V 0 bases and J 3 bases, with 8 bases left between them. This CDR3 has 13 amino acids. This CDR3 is CAWSVDSHYGYTF. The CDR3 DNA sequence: TGTGCCTGGAGTGTGGACAGCCACTATGGCTACACCTTC.

CDR3 DNA: TGTGCCTGGAGGCCTAGAAGGCTGTCGGGAGATACGCAGTATTTT. Its protein product is CAWRPRRLSGDTQYF. The chain links TRBV30 to TRBJ2-3, with D unresolved. The germline V gene has CDR1 GTSNPN and CDR2 SVGIG (reference sequence). Trimming cost V 3 bases and J 5 bases, with 18 bases left between them. CDR3 length: 15 amino acids.

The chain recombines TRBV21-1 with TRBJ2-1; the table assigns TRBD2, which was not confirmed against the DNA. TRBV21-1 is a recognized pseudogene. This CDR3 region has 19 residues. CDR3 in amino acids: CASSTSTGTSGVSYNEQFF. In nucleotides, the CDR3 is TGTGCCAGCAGCACCTCAACCGGGACTAGCGGTGTCTCCTACAATGAGCAGTTCTTC.

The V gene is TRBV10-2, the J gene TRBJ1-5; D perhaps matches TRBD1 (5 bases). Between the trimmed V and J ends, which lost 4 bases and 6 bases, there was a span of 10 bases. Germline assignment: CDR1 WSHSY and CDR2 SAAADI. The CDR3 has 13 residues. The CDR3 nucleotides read TGCGCCAGCAGTGGGCAGGGAGGTCAGCCCCAGCATTTT. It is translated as CASSGQGGQPQHF.